These 29 T cell receptor beta chains were all obtained from the same sample, sequenced in a study of shared clonotypes between healthy human individuals. Cells designated naive CD8 were CD45RO-negative and were positively selected for CCR7, with terminally differentiated effector memory CD45RA+ cells excluded. Only in-frame clones appear in the TCRdb table, and some are missing; sequencing was by immunoSEQ multiplex PCR. The top ten clones hold 1.5% to 2% of a sample with about 2.1 million clones, roughly 91% of them seen once. Input material: naive CD8+ T cells from PBMCs. Receptors were obtained from a man aged 18-30 years in good health. Some clones in this sample may be carry-over from other donors' samples.

The V gene is TRBV15, the J gene TRBJ2-5; 8 bases fit TRBD1. Germline V lookup: CDR1 LNHNV, CDR2 YYDKDF (reference sequence). This CDR3 is 14 amino acids long. Unmatched junction bases numbered 7, after V lost 5 bases and J lost 5 bases. CDR3 sequence (DNA): TGTGCCACCAGCCCCGCAGGGGGCAGGGAGACCCAGTACTTC. Encoded protein: CATSPAGGRETQYF.

This chain connects TRBV6-6 to TRBJ1-4, with a possible D match to TRBD1 (5 bases). The V gene's germline CDR1 is MNHNY and CDR2 SVGAGI (reference sequence). Between the trimmed V and J ends, which lost 1 base and 3 bases, there was a span of 9 bases. The CDR3 spans 15 residues. CDR3 bases: TGTGCCAGCAGTTACTTTAAGGGGCCTAATGAAAAACTGTTTTTT. Amino acid sequence: CASSYFKGPNEKLFF.

The rearrangement joins TRBV6-1 to TRBJ1-2; D uncertain. The CDR3 contains 14 residues. The germline V and J ends were trimmed by 0 bases and 4 bases, with 9 bases remaining between them. CDR1 MNHNS and CDR2 SASEGT come from the germline V gene. The CDR3 nucleotides read TGTGCCAGCAGTGAAGCGCGAGGTGGCTATGGCTACACCTTC. As protein: CASSEARGGYGYTF.

The genes are TRBV9 and TRBJ1-5; the match to TRBD1 covers 12 bases. The V gene's germline CDR1 is SGDLS and CDR2 YYNGEE. Losses at the gene ends were 3 bases for V and 5 bases for J; bases not matched to a gene: 3. This CDR3 contains 15 residues. The CDR3 nucleotides read TGTGCCAGCAGCGGGGGACAGGGGGCCTATCAGCCCCAGCATTTT. Its protein is CASSGGQGAYQPQHF.

The chain is built from TRBV27 and TRBJ2-7; the D gene is possibly TRBD2 (5 bases). The CDR3 is 14 residues long. Germline values: CDR1 MNHEY, CDR2 SMNVEV (reference sequence). Trimming stripped 2 bases from V and 3 bases from J, with 11 bases between. The chain's CDR3 is CASSLGADFYEQYF. The CDR3 coding sequence is TGTGCCAGCAGTTTAGGAGCGGATTTCTACGAGCAGTACTTC.

With respect to this clone: At one end the junction does not follow the germline gene, possibly because of a read error. The chain couples TRBV15 to TRBJ2-6; D might be TRBD2 (5 bases). This CDR3 comprises 15 residues. The germline CDR1 and CDR2 sequences are LNHNV and YYDKDF (reference sequence). The CDR3 region has the DNA TGCGCCACCGGGAACACGTGGTCTGGGGCCAACGTCCTGACTTTC. It translates to CATGNTWSGANVLTF.

V and J are TRBV4-1 and TRBJ2-2, with TRBD2 matching 7 bases. V shed 3 bases and J 0 bases; nucleotides not matched to a gene: 1. Germline CDR1 MGHRA, CDR2 YSYEKL. The CDR3 spans 15 residues. The CDR3 coding sequence is TGCGCCAGCAGCCAGGGACTAACGAACACCGGGGAGCTGTTTTTT. Residues: CASSQGLTNTGELFF.

The chain employs TRBV4-2 and TRBJ2-3; no reliable D call. Germline lookup yields CDR1 LGHNA and CDR2 YNFKEQ. Trimming took 2 bases from V and 3 from J, leaving 6 bases between them. The length of the CDR3 is 13 residues. The DNA for the CDR3 is TGTGCCAGCAGCCAACAGTGGACAGATACGCAGTATTTT. Protein product: CASSQQWTDTQYF.

The chain recombines TRBV9 with TRBJ2-1; 9 positions agree with TRBD2. The CDR3 has 18 residues. V trimming: 0 bases; J trimming: 6 bases; junction bases outside the gene matches: 13. In germline, CDR1 is SGDLS, CDR2 YYNGEE. CDR3 bases: TGTGCCAGCAGCGTAGGGTGGCGGGAGGGCCATAAGGGCAATGAGCAGTTCTTC. It codes for CASSVGWREGHKGNEQFF.

The V call is TRBV27, the J call TRBJ2-3, with a possible D match to TRBD1 (6 bases). CDR1 and CDR2 (germline): MNHEY, SMNVEV (reference sequence). The length of the CDR3 is 18 residues. Trimming stripped 2 bases from V and 4 bases from J, with 22 bases between. CDR3 sequence: CASSLSLRGLISPDTQYF. CDR3 nucleotides: TGTGCCAGCAGTTTAAGCCTCAGGGGCCTGATCTCCCCAGATACGCAGTATTTT.

The rearrangement joins TRBV7-2 to TRBJ2-3; D is undetermined. The V gene's germline CDR1 is SGHTA and CDR2 FQGNSA. The CDR3 loop spans 15 amino acids. Trimming took 1 base from V and 3 from J, leaving 11 bases between them. For the CDR3, the DNA is TGTGCCAGCAGCTTAGGTCTAGTTTTGACAGATACGCAGTATTTT. As protein: CASSLGLVLTDTQYF.

V gene TRBV7-9 combines with J gene TRBJ1-4; 10 bases align to TRBD1. V lost 6 bases to trimming and J lost 8 bases; unmatched junction nucleotides: 9. This CDR3 region has 15 residues. Per the germline V gene, CDR1 is SEHNR and CDR2 is FQNEAQ (reference sequence). The CDR3 sequence is CASREVTGGLEKLFF. The CDR3 DNA reads TGTGCCAGCAGGGAAGTGACAGGGGGCTTGGAAAAACTGTTTTTT.

This sequence joins TRBV2 and TRBJ2-7; no definite D call. The length of the CDR3 is 14 residues. V lost 2 bases to trimming and J lost 0 bases, with 8 bases between them. Germline loops: CDR1 SNHLY, CDR2 FYNNEI. The CDR3 protein is CASSEYSPSYEQYF. Written as DNA, the CDR3 is TGTGCCAGCAGTGAATACAGCCCCTCCTACGAGCAGTACTTC.

J is TRBJ1-1 and V is TRBV5-6; 7 bases align to TRBD1. Looked up from germline, CDR1 is SGHDT and CDR2 is YYEEEE. Unmatched junction bases numbered 14, after V lost 6 bases and J lost 9 bases. The CDR3 runs to 14 residues. The CDR3 protein is CASTNRIGQAKAFF. CDR3 in DNA: TGTGCCAGCACCAATAGGATCGGACAGGCAAAAGCTTTCTTT.

The genes are TRBV28 and TRBJ1-1, with 9 positions matching TRBD1. CDR1 MDHEN and CDR2 SYDVKM come from the germline V gene. The trim removed 2 bases at V and 6 bases at J, leaving 4 bases unmatched. The CDR3 runs to 14 residues. CDR3 nucleotides: TGTGCCAGCAGTTTAAACAGGGGGCATGCTGAAGCTTTCTTT. As protein: CASSLNRGHAEAFF.

The V call is TRBV4-3, the J call TRBJ1-2, with 8 bases that match TRBD1. Germline lookup yields CDR1 LGHNA and CDR2 YSLEER. This CDR3 has 17 residues. J gave up 4 bases and V 4 bases, and 14 bases lay outside the gene matches. The CDR3 protein is CASSLHTLTGAGYGYTF. CDR3 in DNA: TGCGCCAGCAGCCTCCATACTCTGACAGGGGCCGGCTATGGCTACACCTTC.

The V gene is TRBV14, the J gene TRBJ2-3; D call uncertain. This CDR3 has 13 residues. The germline V gene has CDR1 SGHDN and CDR2 FVKESK. V was trimmed by 0 bases and J by 6 bases, leaving 7 bases between them. The CDR3 DNA is TGTGCCAGCAGCCAAGATGTGAGGGATACGCAGTATTTT. Its protein is CASSQDVRDTQYF.

The V gene is TRBV7-9, the J gene TRBJ2-1; D is unclear. This CDR3 has 16 residues. The germline V gene has CDR1 SEHNR and CDR2 FQNEAQ (reference sequence). V gave up 7 bases and J gave up 9 bases, with 25 bases separating them. The CDR3 coding sequence is TGTGCCAGCAACAATCAAAGGGTGGGTCATCATAGTGAGCAGTTCTTC. This encodes CASNNQRVGHHSEQFF.

The chain is built from TRBV5-1 and TRBJ2-7; 12 bases fit TRBD2. Unmatched junction bases numbered 4, after V lost 0 bases and J lost 6 bases. CDR1 and CDR2 (germline): SGHRS, YFSETQ. The CDR3 runs 15 residues. The CDR3 DNA sequence: TGCGCCAGCAGCTTGGGACTAGCGGGAGATCGCGAGCAGTACTTC. Translated: CASSLGLAGDREQYF.

This clone came up once. V and J are TRBV12-5 and TRBJ2-7; weak D call: TRBD2 (6 bases). The V end lost 9 bases, the J end lost 6 bases, and 21 bases lay between the germline ends. The CDR3 spans 14 residues. The germline V gene encodes CDR1 LGHNT and CDR2 FRNRAP. In DNA, the CDR3 is TGTGCTAGCGCCCTTGCGGGAACCCTAGGCGAGCAGTACTTC. This codes for CASALAGTLGEQYF.

On this clone itself: This specimen includes other DNA sequences encoding the same CDR3. The chain uses TRBV30 and TRBJ1-1, with a weak D call TRBD1 (5 bases). This CDR3 contains 15 residues. Deletions cut 0 bases from V and 6 bases from J, with 17 bases between. Germline CDR1 is GTSNPN and CDR2 is SVGIG (reference sequence). CDR3 loop: CAWSVLPGFGAEAFF. The CDR3 bases are TGTGCCTGGAGTGTGCTCCCAGGGTTCGGGGCTGAAGCTTTCTTT.

The V and J genes are TRBV30 and TRBJ2-5; D unresolved. Germline V gives CDR1 GTSNPN, CDR2 SVGIG (reference sequence). This CDR3 contains 12 residues. Trimming removed 4 bases from V and 0 bases from J, with 6 bases in between. The CDR3 DNA reads as TGTGCCTGGAACCGGTACCAAGAGACCCAGTACTTC. Translated: CAWNRYQETQYF.

The chain joins TRBV2 to TRBJ2-7, with 8 bases that match TRBD2. This CDR3 is 17 amino acids long. In germline, CDR1 is SNHLY, CDR2 FYNNEI. J gave up 5 bases and V 6 bases, and 18 bases lay outside the gene matches. The CDR3 here is CASSDLAGRTSDDEQYF. CDR3 DNA sequence: TGTGCCAGCAGCGATCTAGCGGGCCGTACCTCGGACGACGAGCAGTACTTC.

This sequence joins TRBV19 and TRBJ2-7; TRBD2 aligns across 7 bases. The germline V gene has CDR1 LNHDA and CDR2 SQIVND (reference sequence). CDR3 length: 15 amino acids. V shed 1 base, J shed 2 bases, and the junction held 5 bases outside the gene matches. The CDR3 loop is CASSIGGRNPYEQYF. In nucleotides, the CDR3 is TGTGCCAGTAGTATAGGCGGGAGAAACCCCTACGAGCAGTACTTC.

The gene calls are TRBV11-2 and TRBJ1-2; no reliable D call. Trimming took 6 bases from V and 4 from J, leaving 6 bases between them. Germline V gives CDR1 SGHAT, CDR2 FQNNGV. The CDR3 length is 11 residues. CDR3: CASSEGYGYTF. DNA of the CDR3: TGTGCCAGCAGTGAGGGCTATGGCTACACCTTC.

The chain couples TRBV6-1 to TRBJ1-5; 8 bases line up with TRBD1. The CDR3 length is 16 residues. V was pared by 2 bases and J by 3 bases, with 6 bases of the junction left unmatched. Germline V gene data show CDR1 as MNHNS and CDR2 as SASEGT. The CDR3 reads CASSERTGTVNQPQHF. The CDR3 nucleotides are TGTGCCAGCAGTGAAAGGACAGGGACCGTCAATCAGCCCCAGCATTTT.

J is TRBJ2-3 and V is TRBV29-1; D is perhaps TRBD1 or TRBD2 (5 bases each). Germline values: CDR1 SQVTM, CDR2 ANQGSEA. The CDR3 covers 14 residues. The CDR3 is CTISGDRLTDTQYF. In DNA, the CDR3 is TGCACCATTAGTGGGGACCGGCTCACAGATACGCAGTATTTT.

This clone showed up just once. V and J are TRBV5-1 and TRBJ1-2; D is possibly TRBD1 (5 bases). This CDR3 is 11 amino acids long. V was trimmed by 4 bases and J by 7 bases, leaving 8 bases between them. The V gene's germline CDR1 is SGHRS and CDR2 YFSETQ. Written as DNA, the CDR3 is TGCGCCAGCAGCCAGGGTCCTGGCTACACCTTC. Its protein product is CASSQGPGYTF.

V gene TRBV27 combines with J gene TRBJ1-2; TRBD1 matches at 7 bases. Germline CDR1 and CDR2: MNHEY and SMNVEV (reference sequence). The CDR3 totals 13 residues. The ends lost 10 bases at V and 7 bases at J; junction bases unmatched: 12. The CDR3 spells CATTTTGVAGYTF. The CDR3 DNA sequence: TGTGCCACCACTACAACAGGGGTTGCTGGCTACACCTTC.